A selection of T cell receptor beta chains follows, all from one sample in a study of shared clonotypes between healthy human individuals. Sequencing used immunoSEQ multiplex PCR; TCRdb keeps in-frame clones, though not all of them. The data contain about 2.3 million clones, 85% to 95% of them seen just once; the ten biggest clones take up about 0.39%. The sample taken for sequencing was naive CD4+ T cells from PBMCs. The receptors come from a man between 18 and 35 years old in good health. Some clones in this sample may be carry-over from other donors' samples. CDR3s leave out the opening cysteine and the closing phenylalanine or tryptophan. Size tells how often a clone was seen (once, few, many) or the class of an expanded clone, and some rows leave it out.

clone_size: .
j_call: TRBJ2-5
v_call: TRBV28
cdr3_aa: ASSPGTSETQY

clone_size: .
j_call: TRBJ2-4
v_call: TRBV7-2
cdr3_aa: ASSPSQGVAKNIQY

clone_size: .
j_call: TRBJ1-1
v_call: TRBV7-3
cdr3_aa: ASSIKTGEEAF

clone_size: once
j_call: TRBJ2-7
v_call: TRBV7-6
cdr3_aa: ASSPRRGQGASYEQY

clone_size: .
j_call: TRBJ2-5
v_call: TRBV7-9
cdr3_aa: ASSLSPGTGLQETQY

clone_size: once
j_call: TRBJ2-3
v_call: TRBV4-1
cdr3_aa: ASSQDALTDTQY

clone_size: once
j_call: TRBJ2-1
v_call: TRBV7-2
cdr3_aa: ASSLRVRASGRADEQF

clone_size: .
j_call: TRBJ1-1
v_call: TRBV7-2
cdr3_aa: ASSQDPLNTEAS

clone_size: .
j_call: TRBJ1-1
v_call: TRBV28
cdr3_aa: ASSRIRQGDTEAF

clone_size: once
j_call: TRBJ2-2
v_call: TRBV6-4
cdr3_aa: ASSPGLVGGGELF

clone_size: .
j_call: TRBJ2-2
v_call: TRBV7-3
cdr3_aa: ASSSGTGGSDTGELF

clone_size: .
j_call: TRBJ2-5
v_call: TRBV5-1
cdr3_aa: ASSSSQGETQY

clone_size: once
j_call: TRBJ1-4
v_call: TRBV25-1
cdr3_aa: ASSTFQGAGEKLF

clone_size: .
j_call: TRBJ1-2
v_call: TRBV28
cdr3_aa: ASSFDSRYGYT

clone_size: .
j_call: TRBJ2-5
v_call: TRBV7-3
cdr3_aa: ASSGSGRAETQY

clone_size: .
j_call: TRBJ2-7
v_call: TRBV28
cdr3_aa: ASTGGGSYEQY

clone_size: .
j_call: TRBJ2-3
v_call: TRBV15
cdr3_aa: ATSSSGRAGDTQY

clone_size: .
j_call: TRBJ1-2
v_call: TRBV4-3
cdr3_aa: ASSQEGRNYGYT

clone_size: .
j_call: TRBJ2-1
v_call: TRBV5-1
cdr3_aa: ASSLDSARYNEQF

clone_size: .
j_call: TRBJ2-6
v_call: TRBV19
cdr3_aa: ASRGEGAGANVLT

clone_size: .
j_call: TRBJ1-4
v_call: TRBV7-2
cdr3_aa: ASSLGANEKLF

clone_size: .
j_call: TRBJ1-4
v_call: TRBV7-2
cdr3_aa: ASSLMGTGATNEKLF

clone_size: .
j_call: TRBJ1-3
v_call: TRBV6-5
cdr3_aa: ASSFGTAGNTIY

clone_size: .
j_call: TRBJ1-3
v_call: TRBV25-1
cdr3_aa: ASSESRPGTAGNTIY

clone_size: .
j_call: TRBJ1-1
v_call: TRBV28
cdr3_aa: ASSLNRGRGNTEAF

clone_size: .
j_call: TRBJ2-7
v_call: TRBV27
cdr3_aa: ASSPEGYEQY

clone_size: .
j_call: TRBJ1-6
v_call: TRBV5-1
cdr3_aa: ASSLIRAGGGNSPLH

clone_size: once
j_call: TRBJ2-1
v_call: TRBV7-3
cdr3_aa: ASSQYGPQF

clone_size: .
j_call: TRBJ2-4
v_call: TRBV7-2
cdr3_aa: ASSFPPGGGSIQY

clone_size: .
j_call: TRBJ1-1
v_call: TRBV18
cdr3_aa: ASSPTGGTMNTEAF

clone_size: .
j_call: TRBJ2-7
v_call: TRBV4-1
cdr3_aa: ASSQGGGPSWEQY

clone_size: .
j_call: TRBJ2-5
v_call: TRBV14
cdr3_aa: ASSQARAAQETQY

clone_size: .
j_call: TRBJ2-3
v_call: TRBV11-3
cdr3_aa: ASSLGSSGGGTQY

clone_size: .
j_call: TRBJ1-1
v_call: TRBV7-2
cdr3_aa: ASSPQTGATGEAF

clone_size: .
j_call: TRBJ2-3
v_call: TRBV5-1
cdr3_aa: ASSDSATDTQY

clone_size: .
j_call: TRBJ2-7
v_call: TRBV28
cdr3_aa: ASGQGTYEQY

clone_size: .
j_call: TRBJ2-3
v_call: TRBV9
cdr3_aa: ASSAGGGGLADTQY

clone_size: .
j_call: TRBJ1-5
v_call: TRBV14
cdr3_aa: ASSQTGNQPQH

clone_size: .
j_call: TRBJ1-2
v_call: TRBV28
cdr3_aa: ASSLSVVGYT

clone_size: .
j_call: TRBJ2-3
v_call: TRBV4-2
cdr3_aa: ASSLGLAETDTQY

clone_size: .
j_call: TRBJ2-1
v_call: TRBV10-3
cdr3_aa: AISEATSGRAGEQF

clone_size: .
j_call: TRBJ2-2
v_call: TRBV18
cdr3_aa: ASSPQRNTGELF

clone_size: .
j_call: TRBJ1-1
v_call: TRBV4-3
cdr3_aa: ASSQLDRGDTEAF

clone_size: .
j_call: TRBJ2-3
v_call: TRBV7-9
cdr3_aa: ASSKTSTDTQY

clone_size: .
j_call: TRBJ1-3
v_call: TRBV27
cdr3_aa: ASSLSPGNTIY

clone_size: .
j_call: TRBJ1-2
v_call: TRBV28
cdr3_aa: ASSSEWVFNYGYT

clone_size: .
j_call: TRBJ1-2
v_call: TRBV11-2
cdr3_aa: ASSRLPGQPYGYT

clone_size: .
j_call: TRBJ2-2
v_call: TRBV7-8
cdr3_aa: ASSLASGSGNTGELF

clone_size: .
j_call: TRBJ1-1
v_call: TRBV2
cdr3_aa: ASRGENTEAF

clone_size: .
j_call: TRBJ2-7
v_call: TRBV7-9
cdr3_aa: ASSPPSGHSYEQY

clone_size: once
j_call: TRBJ1-2
v_call: TRBV28
cdr3_aa: ASSSGWQKGAYGYT

clone_size: .
j_call: TRBJ2-2
v_call: TRBV6-5
cdr3_aa: ASSYQGLGHTGELF

clone_size: .
j_call: TRBJ2-2
v_call: TRBV27
cdr3_aa: ASSPRLAGGLTGELF

clone_size: once
j_call: TRBJ2-1
v_call: TRBV28
cdr3_aa: ASSPGLAGADNEQF

clone_size: .
j_call: TRBJ2-1
v_call: TRBV7-4
cdr3_aa: ASSFFCGRLAGGNEQF